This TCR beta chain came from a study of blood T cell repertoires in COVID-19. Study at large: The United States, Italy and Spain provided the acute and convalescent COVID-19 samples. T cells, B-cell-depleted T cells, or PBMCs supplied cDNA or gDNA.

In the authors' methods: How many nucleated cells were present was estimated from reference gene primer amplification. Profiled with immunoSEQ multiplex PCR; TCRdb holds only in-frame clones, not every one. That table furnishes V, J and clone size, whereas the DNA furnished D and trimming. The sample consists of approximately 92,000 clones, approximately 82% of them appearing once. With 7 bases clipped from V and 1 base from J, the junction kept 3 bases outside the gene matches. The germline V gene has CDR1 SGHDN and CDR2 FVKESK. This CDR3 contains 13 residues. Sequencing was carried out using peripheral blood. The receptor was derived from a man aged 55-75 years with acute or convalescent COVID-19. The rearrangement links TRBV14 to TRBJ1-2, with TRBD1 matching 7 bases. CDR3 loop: CASTQGFNYGYTF. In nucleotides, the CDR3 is TGTGCCAGCACACAGGGGTTTAACTATGGCTACACCTTC.